The T cell receptor beta chain under discussion was sequenced for a study of T cell responses to AZD1222 COVID-19 vaccine. As concerns this clone: Antigen unknown.

General study findings and limits: Reportedly, nearly half of unique spike TCRs recognized epitopes outside B.1.351/B.1.1.7 mutations. Just 5 or 6 AZD1222 recipients tested seropositive at baseline. The repertoires were collected only after the peak T cell response. The donor group comprised mostly white British people and more females; the analysis possibly underestimated clonal diversity.

Libraries were prepared by immunoSEQ multiplex PCR; TCRdb keeps only in-frame clonotypes and omits some of them. This sample has 150,000 to 200,000 clones, with about 90% found just once. Unmatched junction bases numbered 6, after V lost 8 bases and J lost 8 bases. The CDR3 has 12 residues. Germline V gene sequence: CDR1 SNHLY, CDR2 FYNNEI. This chain uses TRBV2 with TRBJ1-1, with 9 bases aligning to TRBD1. The receptor was derived from an adult in good health. The source material was peripheral blood, sampled on day 0 of AZD1222 vaccination. CDR3 coding DNA: TGTGCCAGCTTGGGACAGGGAGACGAAGCTTTCTTT. Translation gives CASLGQGDEAFF.